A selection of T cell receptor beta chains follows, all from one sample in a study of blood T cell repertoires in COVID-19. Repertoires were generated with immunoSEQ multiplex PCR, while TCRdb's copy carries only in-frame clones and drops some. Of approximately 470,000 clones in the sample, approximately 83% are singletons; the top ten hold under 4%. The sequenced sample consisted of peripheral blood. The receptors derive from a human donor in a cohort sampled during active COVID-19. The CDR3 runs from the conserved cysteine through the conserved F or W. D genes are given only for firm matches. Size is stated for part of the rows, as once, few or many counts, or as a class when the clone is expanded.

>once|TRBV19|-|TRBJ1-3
CASSPGTLGNTIYF
TGTGCCAGTAGCCCCGGGACACTTGGAAACACCATATATTTT
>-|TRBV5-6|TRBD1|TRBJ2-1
CASSWRETGVIFNEQFF
TGTGCCAGCAGCTGGAGGGAGACAGGGGTTATTTTCAATGAGCAGTTCTTC
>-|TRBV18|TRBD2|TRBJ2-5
CASSPPTSGRGETQYF
TGTGCCAGCTCACCACCAACTAGCGGGAGAGGAGAGACCCAGTACTTC
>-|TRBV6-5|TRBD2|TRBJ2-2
CASSLTSVSNTGELFF
TGTGCCAGCAGTTTAACTAGCGTTTCGAACACCGGGGAGCTGTTTTTT
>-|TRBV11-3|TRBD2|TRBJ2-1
CASSPGLAGGLYNEQFF
TGTGCCAGCAGCCCAGGACTAGCGGGAGGCCTCTACAATGAGCAGTTCTTC
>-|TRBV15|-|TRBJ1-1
CATSRGRTMNTEAFF
TGTGCCACCAGCAGAGGTCGCACTATGAACACTGAAGCTTTCTTT
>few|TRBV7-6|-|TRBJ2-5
CASSSQGSGETQYF
TGTGCCAGCAGCTCCCAGGGGTCAGGAGAGACCCAGTACTTC
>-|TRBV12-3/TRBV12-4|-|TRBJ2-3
CASSPRAPDTQYF
TGTGCCAGCAGCCCGAGGGCCCCAGATACGCAGTATTTT
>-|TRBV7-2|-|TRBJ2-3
CASSSPLGRGGFADTQYF
TGTGCCAGCAGCTCACCCCTTGGCAGGGGTGGGTTCGCAGATACGCAGTATTTT
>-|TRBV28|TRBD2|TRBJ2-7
CASSLPLTSGSEQYF
TGTGCCAGCAGTTTACCACTGACTAGCGGATCCGAGCAGTACTTC
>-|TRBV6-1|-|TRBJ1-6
CASSERQRNSPLHF
TGTGCCAGCAGTGAGAGACAGAGGAATTCACCCCTCCACTTT
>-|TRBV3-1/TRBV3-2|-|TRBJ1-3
CASSQLPGKGNTIYF
TGTGCCAGCAGCCAACTCCCGGGGAAGGGAAACACCATATATTTT
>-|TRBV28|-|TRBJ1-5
CASSFGRRYSNQPQHF
TGTGCCAGCAGTTTTGGCAGGCGCTATAGCAATCAGCCCCAGCATTTT